Listed below are T cell receptor beta chains from one sample, sequenced in a study of T-cell reconstitution after alpha-beta-depleted transplantation in children. In TCRdb, the PCR reads were re-called with MiXCR into one record per CDR3 protein. This sample has a few hundred thousand distinct CDR3 sequences, with more than 9% found just once. The sample here was peripheral blood, taken 180 days after TCRalphabeta/CD19-depleted stem cell transplant. These receptors were collected from a male patient aged 2 to 10 who had a stem cell transplant for chronic granulomatous disease, so the T cells may come from the graft donor. Each CDR3 is given with its conserved first and last residue. Fields, in order: D gene, V gene, clone size, J gene, CDR3 protein, CDR3 DNA. The D gene is left open where the match is weak. Size tells how often a clone was seen (once, few, many) or the class of an expanded clone, and some rows leave it out.

D: -; V: TRBV4-1; size: many; J: TRBJ2-4; CDR3: CASSRDMGARSSKNIQYF; DNA: TGCGCCAGCAGCCGGGATATGGGGGCGAGGAGTTCCAAAAACATTCAGTACTTC
D: TRBD2; V: TRBV12-3/TRBV12-4; size: many; J: TRBJ2-1; CDR3: CASTLAVSSYNEQFF; DNA: TGTGCCAGCACACTAGCGGTAAGCTCCTACAATGAGCAGTTCTTC
D: -; V: TRBV18; size: -; J: TRBJ1-2; CDR3: CASSLSGVGSYGYTF; DNA: TGTGCCAGCTCTCTCTCAGGGGTCGGGAGCTATGGCTACACCTTC
D: -; V: TRBV7-8; size: many; J: TRBJ2-1; CDR3: CASSLSPGRNSYNEQFF; DNA: TGTGCCAGCAGCTTAAGCCCCGGACGCAACTCCTACAATGAGCAGTTCTTC
D: TRBD2; V: TRBV7-6; size: many; J: TRBJ2-3; CDR3: CASSFQGGADTQYF; DNA: TGTGCCAGCAGCTTCCAGGGAGGGGCAGATACGCAGTATTTT
D: TRBD2; V: TRBV25-1; size: many; J: TRBJ2-7; CDR3: CASKGLGLGEQYF; DNA: TGTGCCAGCAAAGGACTAGGTCTCGGCGAGCAGTACTTC
D: -; V: TRBV12-3/TRBV12-4; size: many; J: TRBJ2-3; CDR3: CASSPEFAGSTDTQYF; DNA: TGTGCCAGCAGCCCCGAATTTGCGGGTAGCACAGATACGCAGTATTTT
D: -; V: TRBV12-3/TRBV12-4; size: many; J: TRBJ1-3; CDR3: CASSLGRLFSGNTIYF; DNA: TGTGCCAGCAGTTTAGGTCGACTTTTCTCTGGAAACACCATATATTTT
D: -; V: TRBV27; size: many; J: TRBJ2-2; CDR3: CATRNVNTGELFF; DNA: TGTGCCACCCGGAATGTTAACACCGGGGAGCTGTTTTTT
D: -; V: TRBV4-2; size: -; J: TRBJ2-5; CDR3: CASSPGRQGWYQETQYF; DNA: TGTGCCAGCAGCCCTGGGCGGCAGGGATGGTACCAAGAGACCCAGTACTTC
D: -; V: TRBV28; size: -; J: TRBJ2-7; CDR3: CASSLFYTPREQYF; DNA: TGTGCCAGCAGTTTATTCTACACGCCTCGGGAGCAGTACTTC
D: TRBD1; V: TRBV5-1; size: many; J: TRBJ2-2; CDR3: CASSIRQGKTGELFF; DNA: TGCGCCAGCAGCATTCGACAGGGGAAAACCGGGGAGCTGTTTTTT
D: TRBD2; V: TRBV5-1; size: many; J: TRBJ2-1; CDR3: CASSFSGLASSYNEQFF; DNA: TGCGCCAGCAGCTTTTCGGGACTAGCTAGCTCCTACAATGAGCAGTTCTTC
D: -; V: TRBV5-1; size: many; J: TRBJ2-7; CDR3: CASSLEARGYEQYF; DNA: TGCGCCAGCAGCTTGGAGGCCCGGGGGTACGAGCAGTACTTC
D: -; V: TRBV27; size: many; J: TRBJ2-7; CDR3: CASSFNTDSYEQYF; DNA: TGTGCCAGCAGTTTCAACACAGACTCCTACGAGCAGTACTTC
D: -; V: TRBV5-1; size: many; J: TRBJ2-3; CDR3: CASSQGSTDTQYF; DNA: TGCGCCAGCAGTCAAGGCAGCACAGATACGCAGTATTTT
D: TRBD1; V: TRBV12-3/TRBV12-4; size: many; J: TRBJ2-4; CDR3: CASSPRQGRAKNIQYF; DNA: TGTGCCAGCAGCCCCCGACAGGGCCGGGCCAAAAACATTCAGTACTTC
D: -; V: TRBV2; size: -; J: TRBJ2-7; CDR3: CASTETVLYEQYF; DNA: TGTGCCAGCACTGAGACAGTCTTGTACGAGCAGTACTTC